The 27 T cell receptor beta chains reported below all come from one sample, sequenced in a study of early T cells in non-severe SARS-CoV-2 infection. TCRdb re-called the 5' RACE reads with MiXCR, one entry per CDR3 protein. This sample yields around 71,000 distinct CDR3 sequences, of which 14% are seen a single time; roughly 3.7% belongs to the top ten. This material consisted of whole blood, taken at baseline. These receptors were taken from an adult who was a healthcare worker with PCR-confirmed SARS-CoV-2 infection or an uninfected control (not recorded which).

This clonotype was counted at least ten times. The chain couples TRBV7-9 to TRBJ1-3; D remains ambiguous. This CDR3 is 13 amino acids long. With 6 bases removed from V and 0 bases from J, the gap between germline ends came to 6 bases. From germline, CDR1 is SEHNR and CDR2 FQNEAQ (reference sequence). As DNA, the CDR3 is TGTGCCAGCAGTTGGGACTCTGGAAACACCATATATTTT. Translated: CASSWDSGNTIYF.

In its sample, this clonotype was seen a few times. The chain recombines TRBV14 with TRBJ2-7; no definite D call. The CDR3 covers 13 residues. Germline values: CDR1 SGHDN, CDR2 FVKESK. V was pared by 1 base and J by 2 bases, with 6 bases between. The CDR3 DNA follows: TGTGCCAGCAGCCAAGCGACGACCTACGAGCAGTACTTC. Translated: CASSQATTYEQYF.

This clonotype was recorded many times. V is TRBV7-9 and J is TRBJ2-3; D unclear. The CDR3 loop spans 15 amino acids. Germline lookup yields CDR1 SEHNR and CDR2 FQNEAQ (reference sequence). V was shortened by 1 base and J by 1 base, with 9 bases between the two germline ends. The CDR3 protein is CASSLDLGGTDTQYF. The CDR3, as DNA: TGTGCCAGCAGCTTAGACCTAGGTGGCACAGATACGCAGTATTTT. Based on the CDR3 plus reference TRBV7-9 and TRBJ2-3, the full variable domain is DTGVSQNPRHKITKRGQNVTFRCDPISEHNRLYWYRQTLGQGPEFLTYFQNEAQLEKSRLLSDRFSAERPKGSFSTLEIQRTEQGDSAMYLCASSLDLGGTDTQYFGPGTRLTVL.

The chain employs TRBV29-1 and TRBJ2-7, with D possibly matching TRBD1 (5 bases). The germline V and J ends were trimmed by 5 bases and 0 bases, with 8 bases remaining between them. The germline V gene has CDR1 SQVTM and CDR2 ANQGSEA. This CDR3 is built from 12 residues. CDR3 amino acids: CSVRGSSYEQYF. The CDR3 DNA reads as TGCAGCGTTAGGGGCTCCTCCTACGAGCAGTACTTC.

The chain employs TRBV7-9 and TRBJ2-1; 12 bases map to TRBD2. J lost 8 bases, V lost 6 bases, and 8 bases had no gene match. The germline CDR1 and CDR2 sequences are SEHNR and FQNEAQ (reference sequence). The CDR3 contains 15 residues. CDR3 bases: TGTGCCAGCAGTCCAGGACTAGCGGGGCCTGATGAGCAGTTCTTC. Translated: CASSPGLAGPDEQFF.

The sample holds many counts of this clonotype. The gene calls are TRBV6-4 and TRBJ2-3; 10 positions agree with TRBD2. J was trimmed by 3 bases and V by 2 bases; bases with no gene match: 2. This CDR3 region has 15 residues. Germline CDR1 reads MRHNA; CDR2 reads SNTAGT. The CDR3 DNA sequence: TGTGCCAGCAGTGACAGAGCGGGAGGGACAGATACGCAGTATTTT. The encoded protein is CASSDRAGGTDTQYF.

This clonotype was seen a handful of times. The V call is TRBV30, the J call TRBJ2-6; the D call may be TRBD1 or TRBD2 (5 bases each). V dropped 4 bases and J dropped 6 bases, with 16 bases sitting between them. The CDR3 has 15 residues. Per the germline V gene, CDR1 is GTSNPN and CDR2 is SVGIG (reference sequence). CDR3 nucleotides: TGTGCCTGGATGAGGGGCCTGGGTACGGCCAACGTCCTGACTTTC. Residues: CAWMRGLGTANVLTF.

In its sample, this clonotype was seen a few times. The gene calls are TRBV12-3 or TRBV12-4 and TRBJ2-1; TRBD2 agrees at 11 bases. V shed 6 bases, J shed 4 bases, and the junction held 5 bases outside the gene matches. CDR3 length: 15 amino acids. CDR3 protein: CASRLAGVAYNEQFF. CDR3 bases: TGTGCCAGCAGACTAGCGGGAGTCGCATACAATGAGCAGTTCTTC.

The V call is TRBV20-1, the J call TRBJ2-7; 7 bases fit TRBD2. Germline V gene data show CDR1 as DFQATT and CDR2 as SNEGSKA (reference sequence). The CDR3 has 14 residues. Trimming removed 6 bases from V and 5 bases from J; junction bases left unmatched: 13. The CDR3 nucleotides read TGCAGTGCCCGTCGCGGAGCGGGAAGGGACGAGCAGTACTTC. It is translated as CSARRGAGRDEQYF.

Only a few counts were recorded for this clonotype. This CDR3 is CAISESEGSGSSYEQYF. The DNA of the CDR3 is TGTGCCATCAGTGAGTCGGAAGGTAGCGGTAGCTCCTACGAGCAGTACTTC. The chain combines TRBV10-3 with TRBJ2-7; D may be TRBD2 (6 bases). The V and J ends lost 0 bases and 0 bases respectively, with 15 bases between them. From germline, CDR1 is ENHRY and CDR2 SYGVKD. This CDR3 is 17 amino acids long.

This clonotype appeared many times. V is TRBV7-6 and J is TRBJ2-3; 9 bases are a match to TRBD2. Germline V gives CDR1 SGHVS, CDR2 FNYEAQ. V trimming: 0 bases; J trimming: 4 bases; junction bases outside the gene matches: 2. The CDR3 spans 15 residues. The CDR3 loop is CASSLALAGPDTQYF. CDR3 coding DNA: TGTGCCAGCAGCTTAGCCCTAGCGGGGCCAGATACGCAGTATTTT.

This clonotype has a count of ten or more. This chain links TRBV20-1 with TRBJ2-7; 8 bases fit TRBD1. Germline CDR1 is DFQATT and CDR2 is SNEGSKA (reference sequence). CDR3 length: 14 residues. The junction had 7 bases not matched to a gene; V was cut back by 0 bases and J by 6 bases. CDR3 sequence: CSARDLGTGREQYF. The DNA of the CDR3 is TGCAGTGCTAGAGATCTGGGGACAGGTCGCGAGCAGTACTTC.

In its sample, this clonotype was seen many times. V gene TRBV18 combines with J gene TRBJ2-7, with 8 bases aligning to TRBD1. The junction had 17 bases not matched to a gene; V was cut back by 6 bases and J by 4 bases. CDR3 length: 17 amino acids. Germline CDR1 KGHSH, CDR2 LQKENI. The CDR3 region is CASSTTGAKTFLYEQYF. For the CDR3, the DNA is TGTGCCAGCTCGACGACAGGGGCCAAAACCTTCCTATACGAGCAGTACTTC.

This clonotype is judged medium-sized. The chain is built from TRBV6-4 and TRBJ2-3, with TRBD2 matching over 9 bases. CDR1 and CDR2 (germline): MRHNA, SNTAGT. Germline trimming cut 0 bases from V and 5 bases from J; bases unmatched to any gene: 3. This CDR3 is built from 15 residues. The CDR3 loop is CASSDSNSGGDTQYF. The DNA of the CDR3 is TGTGCCAGCAGTGACTCGAATAGCGGGGGAGATACGCAGTATTTT.

V gene TRBV11-2 combines with J gene TRBJ2-5; the D gene could be TRBD1 or TRBD2 (6 bases each). Germline lookup yields CDR1 SGHAT and CDR2 FQNNGV. The V gene lost 4 bases and the J gene lost 5 bases, with 14 bases spanning the gap. This CDR3 has 14 residues. Here the CDR3 DNA reads TGTGCCAGCAGCTGGAGTGTGGGGGGCGAGACCCAGTACTTC. This gives the protein CASSWSVGGETQYF. The variable domain in full, completed from reference TRBV11-2 and TRBJ2-5, reads EAGVAQSPRYKIIEKRQSVAFWCNPISGHATLYWYQQILGQGPKLLIQFQNNGVVDDSQLPKDRFSAERLKGVDSTLKIQPAKLEDSAVYLCASSWSVGGETQYFGPGTRLLVL.

The genes are TRBV5-1 and TRBJ2-3, with 7 bases lining up with TRBD2. CDR3 length: 14 amino acids. The V and J ends lost 4 bases and 3 bases, in that order; junction bases with no gene match: 5. Germline V gene lookup returns CDR1 SGHRS and CDR2 YFSETQ. The CDR3: CASSGAGETDTQYF. Here the CDR3 DNA reads TGCGCCAGCAGCGGGGCGGGAGAGACAGATACGCAGTATTTT.

There are a few counts of this clonotype. The chain combines TRBV20-1 with TRBJ2-1; 7 nucleotides agree with TRBD1. This CDR3 region has 14 residues. V lost 1 base, J lost 7 bases, and 7 bases stayed unmatched. Germline V gene sequence: CDR1 DFQATT, CDR2 SNEGSKA (reference sequence). The CDR3 sequence: CSARGNRGLNEQFF. The CDR3 DNA is TGCAGTGCTAGAGGAAACAGGGGTTTAAATGAGCAGTTCTTC.

This rearrangement joins TRBV3-1 to TRBJ2-1; D ambiguous. The CDR3 totals 16 residues. CDR1 is LGHDT and CDR2 is YNNKEL in the germline V gene (reference sequence). With 4 bases removed from V and 0 bases from J, the gap between germline ends came to 13 bases. The CDR3 sequence: CASSPREAGSYNEQFF. DNA of the CDR3: TGTGCCAGCAGCCCCCGTGAAGCTGGCTCCTACAATGAGCAGTTCTTC.

This clonotype was observed a few times. V is TRBV7-6 and J is TRBJ2-5; D ambiguous. V lost 0 bases, J lost 8 bases, and 13 bases lay in between. CDR1 SGHVS and CDR2 FNYEAQ come from the germline V gene. The CDR3 consists of 14 residues. The DNA for the CDR3 is TGTGCCAGCAGCTTAGCGGGGAATCGAGAAACCCAGTACTTC. Protein sequence: CASSLAGNRETQYF.

This clonotype was counted many times. The chain carries TRBV30 and TRBJ2-7, with D possibly matching TRBD1 (6 bases). CDR1 is GTSNPN and CDR2 is SVGIG in the germline V gene (reference sequence). V was clipped by 0 bases and J by 6 bases, with 12 bases between them. The length of the CDR3 is 13 residues. The CDR3 DNA reads as TGTGCCTGGAGTGTATCAGGGGCTCGCGAGCAGTACTTC. Residues: CAWSVSGAREQYF.

The chain couples TRBV18 to TRBJ1-5; 8 bases are a match to TRBD1. The CDR3 totals 14 residues. Unmatched junction bases numbered 5, after V lost 3 bases and J lost 7 bases. The germline gives CDR1 KGHSH, CDR2 LQKENI. The CDR3 loop is CASSPADRAQPQHF. CDR3 nucleotide sequence: TGTGCCAGCTCACCTGCGGACAGGGCACAGCCCCAGCATTTT.

This clonotype was counted a few times. The rearrangement links TRBV28 to TRBJ1-1; 7 nucleotides agree with TRBD1. Germline CDR1 and CDR2: MDHEN and SYDVKM. J lost 1 base, V lost 4 bases, and 6 bases had no gene match. This CDR3 contains 15 residues. The CDR3 sequence: CASSSETGENTEAFF. In DNA form, the CDR3 reads TGTGCCAGCAGTTCCGAAACAGGGGAGAACACTGAAGCTTTCTTT.

This chain links TRBV25-1 with TRBJ2-6; the match to TRBD2 covers 10 bases. Trimming removed 6 bases from V and 0 bases from J; junction bases left unmatched: 8. Germline CDR1 MGHDK, CDR2 SYGVNS. CDR3 length: 18 residues. Written as DNA, the CDR3 is TGTGCCAGCAGATCGACTAGCGGGTTACCCTCTGGGGCCAACGTCCTGACTTTC. Translation: CASRSTSGLPSGANVLTF. Looking up the rest from reference TRBV25-1 and TRBJ2-6 gives the full variable domain: EADIYQTPRYLVIGTGKKITLECSQTMGHDKMYWYQQDPGMELHLIHYSYGVNSTEKGDLSSESTVSRIRTEHFPLTLESARPSHTSQYLCASRSTSGLPSGANVLTFGAGSRLTVL.

The table lists this clonotype with many counts. The chain combines TRBV7-8 with TRBJ2-3, with 8 positions matching TRBD1. The V gene end was trimmed by 3 bases and the J gene end by 8 bases; junction bases not matched to a gene: 4. The germline V gene encodes CDR1 SGHVS and CDR2 FQNEAQ. The CDR3 length is 13 residues. In nucleotides, the CDR3 is TGTGCCAGCAGCTTCAGACAGGGGCCTACGCAGTATTTT. As protein: CASSFRQGPTQYF.

Only a few counts were recorded for this clonotype. V is TRBV30 and J is TRBJ2-3; D is perhaps TRBD2 (6 bases). The germline V gene has CDR1 GTSNPN and CDR2 SVGIG (reference sequence). Trimming removed 2 bases from V and 1 base from J, with 10 bases in between. The CDR3 has 14 residues. This chain's CDR3 is CAWSHGSRTDTQYF. As DNA, the CDR3 is TGTGCCTGGAGTCACGGGAGCCGCACAGATACGCAGTATTTT.

This clonotype was observed many times. This rearrangement joins TRBV5-5 to TRBJ1-1; D possibly corresponds to TRBD1 (5 bases). The CDR3 sequence is 12 residues long. Germline V gives CDR1 SGHKS, CDR2 YYEKEE (reference sequence). The V gene lost 5 bases and the J gene lost 7 bases, with 12 bases spanning the gap. CDR3 amino acids: CASSLTGGEAFF. The CDR3, as DNA: TGTGCCAGCAGTCTAACAGGTGGTGAAGCTTTCTTT.

The chain carries TRBV7-9 and TRBJ2-3; D is tentatively TRBD1 or TRBD2 (5 bases each). The V end lost 8 bases, the J end lost 2 bases, and 14 bases lay between the germline ends. The CDR3 spans 14 residues. Germline lookup yields CDR1 SEHNR and CDR2 FQNEAQ (reference sequence). The CDR3 region has the DNA TGTGCCAGCGTCGTCGGGGCTCCCACAGATACGCAGTATTTT. This sequence encodes CASVVGAPTDTQYF.